These 23 T cell receptor beta chains share one sample of origin, sequenced in a study of shared clonotypes between healthy human individuals (TCRdb year 2020). The library was generated by the immunoSEQ multiplex PCR assay. TCRdb holds this immuneACCESS table with in-frame rearrangements only. Some clones are missing; in checked studies, unresolved V genes explain under half, and the rest has no known cause. This sample comprises approximately 1.5 million clones, 95% to 99% of them detected only once. 0.45% of the sample lies in the top ten. Sequenced input: naive CD4+ T cells sorted from blood. The sample's cell subset or site label, decoded: CD45RA+ positively selected. Receptor source: a man between 25 and 39 years old in good health.

V gene TRBV5-1 combines with J gene TRBJ1-2, with D uncertain. The V end was cut by 5 bases, the J end by 4 bases, with 12 bases between. Germline-derived CDR1 and CDR2 are SGHRS and YFSETQ. The CDR3 covers 13 residues. Here the CDR3 reads CASSHDPVYGYTF. CDR3 DNA sequence: TGCGCCAGCAGTCACGACCCCGTCTATGGCTACACCTTC.

Turning to this clone: Different DNA sequences within this sample yield the same CDR3. The chain carries TRBV5-1 and TRBJ2-5; D unclear. The germline V gene has CDR1 SGHRS and CDR2 YFSETQ. This CDR3 has 13 residues. V lost 0 bases and J lost 1, with 4 bases in between. The chain's CDR3 is CASSLVGQETQYF. Written as DNA, the CDR3 is TGCGCCAGCAGCTTGGTCGGCCAAGAGACCCAGTACTTC.

V is TRBV28 and J is TRBJ1-4; 7 bases fit TRBD1. The length of the CDR3 is 15 residues. V lost 6 bases, J lost 5 bases, and 9 bases stayed unmatched. CDR1 and CDR2 from the germline V gene are MDHEN and SYDVKM. In DNA, the CDR3 is TGTGCCAGCAGCGACATACAGGGGATGAATGAAAAACTGTTTTTT. As protein: CASSDIQGMNEKLFF.

This rearrangement joins TRBV10-3 to TRBJ2-5; D uncertain. V was trimmed by 0 bases and J by 2 bases, leaving 7 bases between them. The CDR3 is made up of 14 amino acids. Germline CDR1 is ENHRY and CDR2 is SYGVKD. The chain's CDR3 is CAISESSSQETQYF. DNA of the CDR3: TGTGCCATCAGTGAGTCTTCCTCACAAGAGACCCAGTACTTC.

The V call is TRBV19, the J call TRBJ1-2; 7 positions agree with TRBD1. Germline CDR1 reads LNHDA; CDR2 reads SQIVND (reference sequence). After removal of 5 bases from V and 2 bases from J, the junction contained 8 bases not matched to a gene. CDR3 length: 15 amino acids. The CDR3: CASSGTAIQNYGYTF. CDR3 DNA sequence: TGTGCCAGTAGTGGGACAGCGATACAGAACTATGGCTACACCTTC.

The chain combines TRBV25-1 with TRBJ1-5; D is perhaps TRBD1 (6 bases). Germline assignment: CDR1 MGHDK and CDR2 SYGVNS. The CDR3 extends over 17 amino acids. Trimming cost V 6 bases and J 2 bases, with 20 bases left between them. CDR3 nucleotide sequence: TGTGCCAGCAGCCACACAGGGTTTTTAGGGTGCAATCAGCCCCAGCATTTT. This codes for CASSHTGFLGCNQPQHF.

The chain uses TRBV19 and TRBJ2-7; TRBD2 matches 7 bases. The V segment lost 4 bases and the J segment 0 bases; nucleotides outside the gene matches: 6. Germline-derived CDR1 and CDR2 are LNHDA and SQIVND (reference sequence). This CDR3 spans 15 amino acids. CDR3 bases: TGTGCCAGTAGTAAGTTGTCTAGCGGCTCCTACGAGCAGTACTTC. Translation gives CASSKLSSGSYEQYF.

The chain uses TRBV18 and TRBJ1-3, with D maybe TRBD1 (6 bases). Germline CDR1 is KGHSH and CDR2 is LQKENI. Trimming left V 2 bases short and J 1 base short, with 15 bases between. The CDR3 runs 17 residues. The DNA for the CDR3 is TGTGCCAGCTCACCAATGCAGGGGAGAGTGTCTGGAAACACCATATATTTT. Residues: CASSPMQGRVSGNTIYF.

The chain recombines TRBV2 with TRBJ2-7; either TRBD1 or TRBD2 may supply D (5 bases each). The CDR3 spans 12 residues. V dropped 7 bases and J dropped 3 bases, with 10 bases sitting between them. Germline V gene sequence: CDR1 SNHLY, CDR2 FYNNEI. CDR3 coding DNA: TGTGCCAGCATGGGGGTTAGCTACGAGCAGTACTTC. Translated: CASMGVSYEQYF. The full variable domain, its missing parts supplied by reference TRBV2 and TRBJ2-7, is EPEVTQTPSHQVTQMGQEVILRCVPISNHLYFYWYRQILGQKVEFLVSFYNNEISEKSEIFDDQFSVERPDGSNFTLKIRSTKLEDSAMYFCASMGVSYEQYFGPGTRLTVT.

The V call is TRBV4-1, the J call TRBJ2-3; D possibly corresponds to TRBD2 (5 bases). This CDR3 has 15 amino acids. The germline V and J ends were trimmed by 6 bases and 6 bases, with 19 bases remaining between them. CDR1 and CDR2 from the germline V gene are MGHRA and YSYEKL. The CDR3 sequence is CASRGIVASGDTQYF. In DNA, the CDR3 is TGCGCCAGCAGGGGTATAGTCGCCTCGGGGGATACGCAGTATTTT.

This chain uses TRBV6-5 with TRBJ2-2; D is perhaps TRBD2 (5 bases). This CDR3 region has 15 residues. V lost 0 bases and J 4 bases, leaving 9 bases between the germline ends. The germline V gene encodes CDR1 MNHEY and CDR2 SVGAGI. The CDR3: CASSYSPAGTGELFF. CDR3 in DNA: TGTGCCAGCAGTTACTCTCCGGCGGGCACCGGGGAGCTGTTTTTT.

V gene TRBV5-4 combines with J gene TRBJ2-7; possibly TRBD2 for D (5 bases). CDR1 is SGHNT and CDR2 is YYREEE in the germline V gene (reference sequence). V lost 0 bases and J 2 bases, leaving 12 bases between the germline ends. This CDR3 is built from 15 residues. The CDR3 spells CASSLAKAGTYEQYF. DNA of the CDR3: TGTGCCAGCAGCTTGGCAAAGGCCGGGACCTACGAGCAGTACTTC.

The chain joins TRBV5-6 to TRBJ2-6; TRBD1 might be the D (6 bases). Per germline, CDR1 SGHDT and CDR2 YYEEEE. V lost 3 bases, J lost 1 base, and 8 bases lay in between. The CDR3 totals 15 residues. The CDR3 loop reads CASSSQGSGANVLTF. The CDR3 nucleotides are TGTGCCAGCAGCTCGCAGGGGTCTGGGGCCAACGTCCTGACTTTC.

This clone was seen a single time. The rearrangement uses TRBV11-2 and TRBJ1-2; perhaps TRBD1 as D (5 bases). V lost 5 bases and J lost 8, with 12 bases in between. CDR1 is SGHAT, CDR2 FQNNGV, per germline. The CDR3 runs 12 residues. For the CDR3, the DNA is TGTGCCAGCAGCCGGGGGGGAGTCGGCTACACCTTC. The encoded protein is CASSRGGVGYTF.

In nucleotides, the CDR3 is TGTGCCAGCAGCTTTGGGAGGGTCTACGAGCAGTACTTC. The encoded protein is CASSFGRVYEQYF. V usage is TRBV11-2 and J usage is TRBJ2-7; TRBD2 matches 7 bases. This CDR3 has 13 residues. Per the germline V gene, CDR1 is SGHAT and CDR2 is FQNNGV. V lost 3 bases and J lost 3; bases outside the gene matches: 2.

In its sample, this clone was seen once. The chain is built from TRBV30 and TRBJ2-1; no clear D gene. CDR3 size: 13 residues. V lost 2 bases to trimming and J lost 6 bases, with 11 bases between them. Per the germline V gene, CDR1 is GTSNPN and CDR2 is SVGIG (reference sequence). Here the CDR3 DNA reads TGTGCCTGGAGTTTTGTAAGAGCCAATGAGCAGTTCTTC. Encoded protein: CAWSFVRANEQFF.

The CDR3 region is CASSRGGWLQGIVFEYF. The CDR3 DNA sequence: TGTGCCAGCAGCCGAGGTGGGTGGCTACAGGGGATCGTCTTCGAATATTTT. The chain employs TRBV5-6 and TRBJ1-3; TRBD1 matches at 7 bases. Looked up from germline, CDR1 is SGHDT and CDR2 is YYEEEE. The CDR3 sequence is 17 residues long. Germline trimming cut 4 bases from V and 15 bases from J; bases unmatched to any gene: 25.

The chain carries TRBV14 and TRBJ2-1; the match to TRBD1 covers 9 bases. Trimming removed 6 bases from V and 4 bases from J; junction bases left unmatched: 19. The CDR3 totals 19 residues. Germline V gives CDR1 SGHDN, CDR2 FVKESK. The CDR3 DNA follows: TGTGCCAGCAGGGGAAGGACAGGGGTTCGGTCGGCGGATTACAATGAGCAGTTCTTC. Its translation is CASRGRTGVRSADYNEQFF.

The chain has TRBV6-6 and TRBJ1-5, with D unclear. This CDR3 is built from 13 residues. V shed 10 bases and J shed 6 bases, with 16 bases lying between them. CDR1 MNHNY and CDR2 SVGAGI come from the germline V gene (reference sequence). In nucleotides, the CDR3 is TGTGCCATCGAGTTGGGTAAGGTTCAGCCCCAGCATTTT. Translating it yields CAIELGKVQPQHF.

This chain joins TRBV19 and TRBJ1-4; D gene unclear. CDR1 and CDR2 (germline): LNHDA, SQIVND (reference sequence). CDR3 length: 11 residues. V dropped 3 bases and J dropped 6 bases, with 2 bases sitting between them. The chain's CDR3 is CASSMYEKLFF. The CDR3, as DNA: TGTGCCAGTAGTATGTATGAAAAACTGTTTTTT.

J is TRBJ2-1 and V is TRBV2, with TRBD2 as a possible D gene (5 bases). CDR3 length: 16 amino acids. V was pared by 3 bases and J by 7 bases, with 19 bases between. Per the germline V gene, CDR1 is SNHLY and CDR2 is FYNNEI. For the CDR3, the DNA is TGTGCCAGCAGTGAGGTTGAGGGTTCTATAGGTAATGAGCAGTTCTTC. Translating gives CASSEVEGSIGNEQFF.

This chain links TRBV18 with TRBJ2-7, with 8 bases matching TRBD2. Germline-derived CDR1 and CDR2 are KGHSH and LQKENI. The CDR3 totals 17 residues. With 3 bases clipped from V and 6 bases from J, the junction kept 16 bases outside the gene matches. CDR3 DNA: TGTGCCAGCTCACCGAATCTTAGCGGGATGAGTCAAGGCGAGCAGTACTTC. Protein sequence: CASSPNLSGMSQGEQYF.

This clone was seen once. The chain combines TRBV7-2 with TRBJ2-7, with D tentatively TRBD2 (5 bases). The V end was cut by 5 bases, the J end by 2 bases, with 16 bases between. This CDR3 contains 15 residues. The germline V gene has CDR1 SGHTA and CDR2 FQGNSA. The chain's CDR3 is CASSPPGLRAYEQYF. As DNA, the CDR3 is TGTGCCAGCAGCCCCCCCGGGTTGCGGGCCTACGAGCAGTACTTC.